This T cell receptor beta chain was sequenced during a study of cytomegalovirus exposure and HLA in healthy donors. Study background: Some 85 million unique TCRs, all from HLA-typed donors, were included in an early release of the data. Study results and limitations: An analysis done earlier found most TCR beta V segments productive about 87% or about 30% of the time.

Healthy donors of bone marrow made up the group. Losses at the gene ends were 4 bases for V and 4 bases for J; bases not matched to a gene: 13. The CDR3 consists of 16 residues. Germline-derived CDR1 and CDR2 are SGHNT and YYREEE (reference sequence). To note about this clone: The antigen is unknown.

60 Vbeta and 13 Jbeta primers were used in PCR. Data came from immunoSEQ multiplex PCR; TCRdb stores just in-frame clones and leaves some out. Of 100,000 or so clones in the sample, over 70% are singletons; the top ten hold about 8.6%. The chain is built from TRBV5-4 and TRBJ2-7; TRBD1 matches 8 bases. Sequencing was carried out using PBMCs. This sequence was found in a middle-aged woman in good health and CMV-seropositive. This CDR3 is CASSGRGQGALYEQYF. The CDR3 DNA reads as TGTGCCAGCAGCGGCCGTGGACAGGGCGCCCTTTACGAGCAGTACTTC.